The T cell receptor beta chain under discussion was sequenced for a study of blood T cell repertoires in COVID-19. Whole-study context: The United States, Italy and Spain were the sources of the acute and convalescent COVID-19 samples.

Original methodology: Reference gene primers were amplified, and this amplification served to estimate nucleated cell counts. Sequenced by immunoSEQ multiplex PCR; TCRdb stores in-frame clones only, minus some. The V and J calls and clone size are taken from that table; D and trimming were inferred from the DNA. The sample includes roughly 160,000 clones, roughly 85% seen only once; the top ten take roughly 8.6%. The V and J ends lost 9 bases and 4 bases respectively, with 18 bases between them. The CDR3 runs to 15 residues. The V gene is TRBV6-7, the J gene TRBJ2-2; possible D gene TRBD1, 6 bases. TRBV6-7 is marked as an open reading frame, function uncertain. Sequencing was performed on peripheral blood. This TCR was recovered from a man aged 55 to 70 with acute or convalescent COVID-19. The CDR3 DNA follows: TGTGCCAGGATGGACAGAGGTCGTAGCACCGGGGAGCTGTTTTTT. It is translated as CARMDRGRSTGELFF.